These 28 T cell receptor beta chains were sequenced from one sample in a study of blood T cell repertoires in COVID-19. Data came from immunoSEQ multiplex PCR; TCRdb stores just in-frame clones and leaves some out. The sample has fewer than 400,000 clones, 80% to 90% seen once; the top ten hold 10%. Material: PBMCs or T cells enriched from blood (not recorded which). These receptors all come from a woman aged 45 to 65 who had recovered from COVID-19.

This clone was seen a handful of times. The chain employs TRBV5-1 and TRBJ1-4, with 8 bases matching TRBD1. V lost 4 bases, J lost 8 bases, and 10 bases stayed unmatched. CDR3 length: 15 amino acids. Germline loops: CDR1 SGHRS, CDR2 YFSETQ. The CDR3 reads CASSPGDRTLEKLFF. In nucleotides, the CDR3 is TGCGCCAGCAGCCCTGGGGACAGGACGTTGGAAAAACTGTTTTTT.

The chain links TRBV19 to TRBJ2-7; 13 bases agree with TRBD2. Germline CDR1 and CDR2: LNHDA and SQIVND (reference sequence). The trim removed 5 bases at V and 2 bases at J, leaving 6 bases unmatched. This CDR3 has 16 amino acids. CDR3 protein: CASSPGTSGETYEQYF. In DNA, the CDR3 is TGTGCCAGTAGTCCCGGGACTAGCGGGGAAACCTACGAGCAGTACTTC.

The chain is built from TRBV28 and TRBJ2-7; D unresolved. The CDR3 is 14 amino acids. With 3 bases removed from V and 4 bases from J, the gap between germline ends came to 13 bases. CDR1 and CDR2 from the germline V gene are MDHEN and SYDVKM. The CDR3 spells CASSFRQHNYEQYF. Here the CDR3 DNA reads TGTGCCAGCAGTTTCCGCCAACATAATTACGAGCAGTACTTC.

This chain uses TRBV10-3 with TRBJ1-4; 8 nucleotides align to TRBD1. Looked up from germline, CDR1 is ENHRY and CDR2 is SYGVKD. V lost 10 bases, J lost 8 bases, and 9 bases stayed unmatched. This CDR3 has 13 amino acids. The CDR3 sequence is CATSQGAGEKLFF. In DNA, the CDR3 is TGTGCCACCTCCCAGGGGGCAGGAGAAAAACTGTTTTTT.

Only one count was recorded for this clone. The chain has TRBV5-6 and TRBJ1-2; 7 bases are shared with TRBD1. The germline CDR1 and CDR2 sequences are SGHDT and YYEEEE. V gave up 4 bases and J gave up 4 bases; unmatched junction bases: 4. The CDR3 length is 13 residues. In DNA form, the CDR3 reads TGTGCCAGCAGCGAGGGACAGTTCTATGGCTACACCTTC. Translated, it gives CASSEGQFYGYTF. Supplemented by reference TRBV5-6 and TRBJ1-2, the full variable domain reads DAGVTQSPTHLIKTRGQQVTLRCSPKSGHDTVSWYQQALGQGPQFIFQYYEEEERQRGNFPDRFSGHQFPNYSSELNVNALLLGDSALYLCASSEGQFYGYTFGSGTRLTVV.

For this clone: The sample holds other DNA sequences that translate to the same CDR3. This sequence joins TRBV28 and TRBJ1-4; a possible D gene is TRBD1 (5 bases). CDR3 length equals 12 residues. The V gene's germline CDR1 is MDHEN and CDR2 SYDVKM. Trimming took off 5 bases at V and 5 bases at J, with 6 bases between the two ends. This CDR3 is CASSRTNEKLFF. The CDR3 DNA reads as TGTGCCAGCAGTCGGACAAATGAAAAACTGTTTTTT.

The gene calls are TRBV9 and TRBJ2-5; D perhaps matches TRBD2 (6 bases). This CDR3 comprises 14 residues. Germline V gives CDR1 SGDLS, CDR2 YYNGEE. V was trimmed by 4 bases and J by 1 base, leaving 11 bases between them. CDR3 loop: CASSPAGFQETQYF. As DNA, the CDR3 is TGTGCCAGCAGCCCCGCGGGGTTCCAAGAGACCCAGTACTTC.

The chain employs TRBV14 and TRBJ2-1; D is perhaps TRBD1 (5 bases). CDR1 is SGHDN and CDR2 is FVKESK in the germline V gene. The CDR3 contains 16 residues. The V and J ends lost 6 bases and 9 bases respectively, with 24 bases between them. CDR3 bases: TGTGCCAGCAGTTCCCCCTCAAGTTTGGGGCTGGGTGAGCAGTTCTTC. Translation: CASSSPSSLGLGEQFF. The variable domain in full, completed from reference TRBV14 and TRBJ2-1, reads EAGVTQFPSHSVIEKGQTVTLRCDPISGHDNLYWYRRVMGKEIKFLLHFVKESKQDESGMPNNRFLAERTGGTYSTLKVQPAELEDSGVYFCASSSPSSLGLGEQFFGPGTRLTVL.

The genes are TRBV4-2 and TRBJ1-2; D gene ambiguous. V lost 4 bases, J lost 3 bases, and 6 bases lay in between. The CDR3 covers 12 residues. Germline assignment: CDR1 LGHNA and CDR2 YNFKEQ. In DNA form, the CDR3 reads TGTGCCAGCAGCCCAACTGACTATGGCTACACCTTC. This codes for CASSPTDYGYTF.

This clone appeared a few times. The V call is TRBV5-5, the J call TRBJ1-2; D is uncertain. Trimming cost V 1 base and J 10 bases, with 23 bases left between them. The length of the CDR3 is 16 residues. Germline assignment: CDR1 SGHKS and CDR2 YYEKEE (reference sequence). The CDR3 reads CASSLFVGGGLQNYTF. The DNA of the CDR3 is TGTGCCAGCAGCTTGTTTGTGGGCGGTGGACTGCAAAACTACACCTTC.

The V call is TRBV5-4, the J call TRBJ2-5; the match to TRBD2 covers 7 bases. The CDR3 loop spans 16 amino acids. CDR1 and CDR2 from the germline V gene are SGHNT and YYREEE (reference sequence). The V gene end was trimmed by 4 bases and the J gene end by 1 base; junction bases not matched to a gene: 10. The CDR3, as DNA: TGTGCCAGCAGCGAACAAGCGGGGTGGGGCCAAGAGACCCAGTACTTC. Encoded protein: CASSEQAGWGQETQYF.

The gene calls are TRBV6-5 and TRBJ1-1; D is possibly TRBD1 (6 bases). The V gene's germline CDR1 is MNHEY and CDR2 SVGAGI. CDR3 length equals 11 residues. Trimming left V 5 bases short and J 8 bases short, with 9 bases between. CDR3 sequence reads: CASSIGTEAFF. The CDR3 DNA reads as TGTGCCAGCAGTATCGGGACAGAAGCTTTCTTT.

The chain recombines TRBV4-1 with TRBJ1-5, with a weak D call TRBD1 (5 bases). Trimming cost V 3 bases and J 0 bases, with 12 bases left between them. Germline CDR1 MGHRA, CDR2 YSYEKL. The CDR3 is 16 amino acids. The CDR3, as DNA: TGCGCCAGCAGCCAGGGGGGGGGTTATAGCAATCAGCCCCAGCATTTT. Translating gives CASSQGGGYSNQPQHF.

The chain links TRBV4-3 to TRBJ2-3, with 9 bases aligning to TRBD2. The V and J ends lost 4 bases and 2 bases, in that order; junction bases with no gene match: 7. The CDR3 is 16 residues long. Germline V lookup: CDR1 LGHNA, CDR2 YSLEER. CDR3 residues: CASSPVAGGPTDTQYF. CDR3 bases: TGCGCCAGCAGCCCCGTTGCGGGGGGGCCCACAGATACGCAGTATTTT.

The chain links TRBV28 to TRBJ1-5, with 7 bases that match TRBD1. The CDR3 is made up of 15 amino acids. V lost 6 bases to trimming and J lost 5 bases; unmatched junction nucleotides: 10. Germline CDR1 MDHEN, CDR2 SYDVKM. The CDR3 reads CASRLYSGGDQPQHF. Written as DNA, the CDR3 is TGTGCCAGCAGACTTTACTCAGGGGGAGATCAGCCCCAGCATTTT.

This CDR3 is CASRIQASSYNEQFF. In DNA, the CDR3 is TGCGCCAGCAGAATACAGGCGAGCTCCTACAATGAGCAGTTCTTC. The J gene is TRBJ2-1, the V gene TRBV23-1, with a weak D call TRBD1 (5 bases). Being an ORF, TRBV23-1 has a function that is uncertain. V lost 6 bases and J 0 bases, leaving 12 bases between the germline ends. This CDR3 is built from 15 residues.

DNA of the CDR3: TGTGCCAGCAGTTACGCGGTCCTTTCTGGGGCCAACGTCCTGACTTTC. It encodes CASSYAVLSGANVLTF. The chain employs TRBV6-5 and TRBJ2-6; D call uncertain. The CDR3 has 16 residues. V was cut by 2 bases and J by 1 base, with 9 bases left in between. From germline, CDR1 is MNHEY and CDR2 SVGAGI.

This CDR3 reads CASSAEDRGRRFF. The CDR3 bases are TGTGCCAGCAGCGCTGAGGACAGGGGGCGCCGGTTCTTC. The chain couples TRBV9 to TRBJ2-1, with 11 nucleotides matching TRBD1. The junction had 8 bases not matched to a gene; V was cut back by 3 bases and J by 15 bases. The germline V gene has CDR1 SGDLS and CDR2 YYNGEE. The CDR3 runs 13 residues.

J is TRBJ2-2 and V is TRBV27; a possible D gene is TRBD1 (5 bases). The CDR3 totals 15 residues. V shed 8 bases and J shed 5 bases, with 18 bases lying between them. The germline gives CDR1 MNHEY, CDR2 SMNVEV (reference sequence). The CDR3 sequence: CASVPLGESTGELFF. CDR3 bases: TGTGCCAGCGTACCTTTAGGGGAATCGACCGGGGAGCTGTTTTTT.

The chain employs TRBV7-2 and TRBJ1-2; no firm D call. V dropped 3 bases and J dropped 2 bases, with 7 bases sitting between them. The CDR3 spans 13 residues. Germline-derived CDR1 and CDR2 are SGHTA and FQGNSA. The CDR3 loop is CASSFSSNYGYTF. CDR3 bases: TGTGCCAGCAGCTTTTCCTCGAACTATGGCTACACCTTC.

The count of this clone is one. The V call is TRBV4-2, the J call TRBJ2-7; 8 bases map to TRBD2. CDR1 LGHNA and CDR2 YNFKEQ come from the germline V gene. This CDR3 contains 16 residues. V lost 4 bases and J lost 2; bases outside the gene matches: 10. The CDR3 is CASSRRGEGAAYEQYF. The DNA of the CDR3 is TGTGCCAGCAGCCGGCGGGGGGAGGGCGCGGCCTACGAGCAGTACTTC.

This chain uses TRBV27 with TRBJ1-5, with no clear D. CDR1 is MNHEY, CDR2 SMNVEV, per germline (reference sequence). The CDR3 spans 16 residues. V gave up 2 bases and J gave up 6 bases, with 17 bases separating them. In nucleotides, the CDR3 is TGTGCCAGCAGTTTAAACGTACGAGGTTCGGGTCAGCCCCAGCATTTT. Protein sequence: CASSLNVRGSGQPQHF.

The chain couples TRBV5-1 to TRBJ2-7; D possibly corresponds to TRBD1 (7 bases). Trimming pared 4 bases from V and 6 bases from J, leaving 14 bases between. Germline loops: CDR1 SGHRS, CDR2 YFSETQ. CDR3 length: 13 amino acids. The CDR3 DNA sequence: TGCGCCAGCAGCATCCAGGGGGGAGTCGAGCAGTACTTC. Its protein product is CASSIQGGVEQYF.

This sequence joins TRBV5-4 and TRBJ2-4, with 8 bases aligning to TRBD2. CDR1 and CDR2 from the germline V gene are SGHNT and YYREEE (reference sequence). The CDR3 is 15 amino acids. The ends lost 5 bases at V and 6 bases at J; junction bases unmatched: 10. The CDR3 spells CASSSGDLWGNIQYF. CDR3 nucleotides: TGTGCCAGCAGTAGCGGGGACTTATGGGGAAACATTCAGTACTTC.

The chain combines TRBV5-6 with TRBJ1-6; the match to TRBD1 covers 8 bases. Trimming cost V 1 base and J 7 bases; bases outside gene matches: 4. The CDR3 has 15 residues. Germline-derived CDR1 and CDR2 are SGHDT and YYEEEE. In nucleotides, the CDR3 is TGTGCCAGCAGCTTGTCAGGGACAGGCAATTCACCCCTCCACTTT. It is translated as CASSLSGTGNSPLHF.

This sequence joins TRBV7-6 and TRBJ2-2; 8 nucleotides match TRBD2. Germline V lookup: CDR1 SGHVS, CDR2 FNYEAQ. V trimming: 2 bases; J trimming: 5 bases; junction bases outside the gene matches: 16. This CDR3 region has 19 residues. The CDR3 nucleotides read TGTGCCAGCAGCTTACCTCTTGGGCGGGGGGCCTCGGATACCGGGGAGCTGTTTTTT. As protein: CASSLPLGRGASDTGELFF.

The count of this clone is one. This sequence joins TRBV15 and TRBJ2-3, with D tentatively TRBD2 (7 bases). The CDR3 spans 20 residues. Germline V gene data show CDR1 as LNHNV and CDR2 as YYDKDF (reference sequence). Trimming stripped 0 bases from V and 0 bases from J, with 22 bases between. The CDR3 DNA is TGTGCCACCAGCAGAGATAGTGCGGGGGCACGATCGAGGAGCACAGATACGCAGTATTTT. Translated, it gives CATSRDSAGARSRSTDTQYF.

The chain links TRBV19 to TRBJ2-7; TRBD2 matches at 10 bases. Germline CDR1 LNHDA, CDR2 SQIVND (reference sequence). J gave up 4 bases and V 5 bases, and 11 bases lay outside the gene matches. CDR3 length: 16 amino acids. The CDR3 DNA reads TGTGCCAGTAGTCGCACAACTAGCGGGGATGGGTACGAGCAGTACTTC. Encoded protein: CASSRTTSGDGYEQYF.